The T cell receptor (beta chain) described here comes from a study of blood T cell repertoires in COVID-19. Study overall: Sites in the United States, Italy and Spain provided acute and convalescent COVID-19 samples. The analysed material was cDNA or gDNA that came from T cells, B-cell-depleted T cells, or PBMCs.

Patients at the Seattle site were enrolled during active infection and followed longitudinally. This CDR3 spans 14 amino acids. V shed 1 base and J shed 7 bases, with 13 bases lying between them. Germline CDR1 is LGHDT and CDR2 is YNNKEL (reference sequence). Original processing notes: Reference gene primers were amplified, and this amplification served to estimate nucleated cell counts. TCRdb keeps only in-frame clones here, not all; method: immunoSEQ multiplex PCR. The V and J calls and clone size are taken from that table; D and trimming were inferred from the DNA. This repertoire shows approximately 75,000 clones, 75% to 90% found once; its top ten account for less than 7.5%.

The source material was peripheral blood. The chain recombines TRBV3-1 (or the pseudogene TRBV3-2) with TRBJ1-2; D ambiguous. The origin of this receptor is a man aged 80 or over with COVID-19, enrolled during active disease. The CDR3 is CASSQGHALGGYTF. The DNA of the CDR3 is TGTGCCAGCAGCCAAGGACACGCTCTGGGTGGCTACACCTTC.